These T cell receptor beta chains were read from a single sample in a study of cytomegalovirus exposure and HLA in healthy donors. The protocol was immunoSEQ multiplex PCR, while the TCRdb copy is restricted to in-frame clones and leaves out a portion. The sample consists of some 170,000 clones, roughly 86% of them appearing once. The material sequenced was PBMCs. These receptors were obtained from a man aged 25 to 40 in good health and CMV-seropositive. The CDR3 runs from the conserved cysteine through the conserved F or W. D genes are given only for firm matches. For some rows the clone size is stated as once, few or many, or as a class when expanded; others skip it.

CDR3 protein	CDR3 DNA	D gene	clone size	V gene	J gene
CASNQVSYGYTF	TGTGCCAGTAACCAGGTATCCTATGGCTACACCTTC	NA	NA	TRBV19	TRBJ1-2
CASSYGTGRNQPQHF	TGTGCCAGCAGTTACGGGACAGGGCGCAATCAGCCCCAGCATTTT	TRBD1	NA	TRBV6-5	TRBJ1-5
CASSLAFARGPDEQYF	TGTGCCAGCAGCCTCGCTTTCGCGAGGGGGCCAGACGAGCAGTACTTC	TRBD1	few	TRBV7-9	TRBJ2-7
CSVGGPNTEAFF	TGCAGCGTTGGCGGCCCGAACACTGAAGCTTTCTTT	NA	once	TRBV29-1	TRBJ1-1
CASIQRGTDTQYF	TGTGCCAGCATACAGAGGGGAACAGATACGCAGTATTTT	NA	NA	TRBV2	TRBJ2-3
CASSQEDRQSSYEQYF	TGTGCCAGCAGCCAAGAAGATAGACAGAGCTCCTACGAGCAGTACTTC	NA	once	TRBV4-2	TRBJ2-7
CASTSTAGVNEQFF	TGCGCCAGCACCAGCACGGCGGGGGTAAATGAGCAGTTCTTC	TRBD2	NA	TRBV4-1	TRBJ2-1
CASSSDGYTEAFF	TGTGCCAGCAGCTCAGACGGATACACTGAAGCTTTCTTT	NA	NA	TRBV5-4	TRBJ1-1
CASSLVTGVEAYEQYF	TGTGCCAGCAGCTTGGTGACAGGGGTCGAGGCCTACGAGCAGTACTTC	TRBD1	NA	TRBV7-9	TRBJ2-7
CASSPGGGEKLFF	TGTGCCAGCAGCCCCGGGGGCGGTGAAAAACTGTTTTTT	NA	few	TRBV9	TRBJ1-4
CSVGDRVAKNIQYF	TGCAGCGTTGGGGACAGGGTAGCCAAAAACATTCAGTACTTC	TRBD1	NA	TRBV29-1	TRBJ2-4
CASSPPPGENQPQHF	TGTGCCAGCTCACCACCCCCGGGGGAGAATCAGCCCCAGCATTTT	NA	NA	TRBV18	TRBJ1-5
CASSPVGLPTYEQYF	TGCGCCAGCAGCCCAGTGGGACTACCAACCTACGAGCAGTACTTC	TRBD2	NA	TRBV4-1	TRBJ2-7
CASSHRDRGLESGANVLTF	TGCGCCAGCAGCCACCGGGACAGGGGACTAGAATCTGGGGCCAACGTCCTGACTTTC	TRBD1	NA	TRBV4-1	TRBJ2-6
CASSPRTEYGYTF	TGCGCCAGCAGCCCACGGACGGAATATGGCTACACCTTC	NA	NA	TRBV5-1	TRBJ1-2
CASSLEEAGELFF	TGTGCCAGCAGTTTGGAGGAGGCCGGGGAGCTGTTTTTT	NA	once	TRBV27	TRBJ2-2
CASSEQMQVYYEQYF	TGTGCCAGCAGTGAACAGATGCAGGTATACTACGAGCAGTACTTC	NA	NA	TRBV6-1	TRBJ2-7
CSVDRDRDVETQYF	TGCAGCGTCGACCGGGACAGAGACGTTGAGACCCAGTACTTC	TRBD1	NA	TRBV29-1	TRBJ2-5
CASSLAGEIEQFF	TGTGCCAGCAGCTTAGCAGGAGAGATTGAGCAGTTCTTC	NA	NA	TRBV7-6	TRBJ2-1
CASSPVDHYEQYF	TGTGCCAGCAGCCCTGTGGACCATTACGAGCAGTACTTC	NA	NA	TRBV7-6	TRBJ2-7
CASSEALGVVYGYTF	TGTGCCAGCAGTGAAGCGTTGGGGGTTGTCTATGGCTACACCTTC	NA	few	TRBV2	TRBJ1-2
CASSLAVSGARGNTIYF	TGTGCCAGCAGCTTAGCAGTCTCAGGGGCGAGAGGAAACACCATATATTTT	NA	NA	TRBV7-2	TRBJ1-3
CASRVGVSVFF	TGTGCCAGCAGAGTCGGGGTATCAGTGTTCTTC	NA	NA	TRBV27	TRBJ2-1
CAWSLGAFNQPQHF	TGTGCCTGGAGCCTCGGGGCTTTTAATCAGCCCCAGCATTTT	NA	NA	TRBV30	TRBJ1-5
CASSEEDRSFAGANVLTF	TGTGCCAGCAGTGAAGAGGACAGATCATTCGCTGGGGCCAACGTCCTGACTTTC	NA	once	TRBV25-1	TRBJ2-6
CASSQGIAQYF	TGTGCCAGCAGCCAAGGGATTGCCCAGTACTTC	NA	NA	TRBV16	TRBJ2-5
CASSVDGGSDEQFF	TGTGCCAGCAGCGTGGATGGCGGGAGCGATGAGCAGTTCTTC	TRBD2	once	TRBV9	TRBJ2-1
CASSPPRQNNQPQHF	TGTGCCAGTAGTCCTCCCCGACAGAACAATCAGCCCCAGCATTTT	NA	NA	TRBV19	TRBJ1-5
CASSLWGGESRETQYF	TGTGCCAGCAGTTTATGGGGGGGGGAGTCGCGGGAGACCCAGTACTTC	TRBD2	NA	TRBV27	TRBJ2-5
CASRAWSGYTF	TGTGCCAGCAGGGCATGGAGCGGCTACACCTTC	NA	once	TRBV2	TRBJ1-2
CASSNTRLTGELFF	TGTGCCAGCAGTAATACCCGACTAACCGGGGAGCTGTTTTTT	NA	NA	TRBV6-4	TRBJ2-2
CASSATSGGSDTQYF	TGTGCCAGCAGCGCCACTAGCGGGGGATCAGATACGCAGTATTTT	TRBD2	NA	TRBV9	TRBJ2-3
CASSVVGAGGNEQFF	TGTGCCAGCAGCGTAGTTGGGGCAGGAGGTAATGAGCAGTTCTTC	NA	NA	TRBV9	TRBJ2-1
CASSPRSSTGELFF	TGTGCCAGCAGCCCGAGAAGCAGTACCGGGGAGCTGTTTTTT	NA	NA	TRBV11-3	TRBJ2-2
CASSRGGYEQYF	TGTGCCAGCAGTCGGGGGGGCTACGAGCAGTACTTC	TRBD2	NA	TRBV28	TRBJ2-7
CASSLAVTSGGYEQYF	TGTGCCAGCAGCTTAGCCGTCACTAGCGGGGGTTACGAGCAGTACTTC	TRBD2	NA	TRBV7-6	TRBJ2-7
CASKGPTSQETQYF	TGTGCCAGCAAGGGACCGACCAGCCAAGAGACCCAGTACTTC	NA	NA	TRBV5-4	TRBJ2-5
CATSRVGQIAGELFF	TGTGCCACCAGCAGAGTGGGACAGATAGCCGGGGAGCTGTTTTTT	TRBD1	once	TRBV15	TRBJ2-2
CASSYSRDRISYEQYF	TGTGCCAGCAGTTACTCCCGGGACAGGATCTCCTACGAGCAGTACTTC	TRBD1	NA	TRBV6-5	TRBJ2-7
CAWSPRGGLAYSGNTIYF	TGTGCCTGGAGCCCGCGGGGGGGGCTTGCATACTCTGGAAACACCATATATTTT	NA	once	TRBV30	TRBJ1-3
CSVELQANTEAFF	TGCAGCGTTGAGCTACAAGCGAACACTGAAGCTTTCTTT	NA	NA	TRBV29-1	TRBJ1-1
CASSESGRTGSSGNTIYF	TGTGCCAGCAGCGAGAGTGGGAGGACGGGAAGCTCTGGAAACACCATATATTTT	NA	NA	TRBV5-6	TRBJ1-3
CASSQDWGWTEAFF	TGCGCCAGCAGCCAAGATTGGGGGTGGACTGAAGCTTTCTTT	NA	NA	TRBV4-1	TRBJ1-1
CATEDRLKGNQPQHF	TGTGCCACCGAGGACAGGTTGAAGGGCAATCAGCCCCAGCATTTT	TRBD1	once	TRBV19	TRBJ1-5
CASSPTRLAGITDTQYF	TGTGCCAGCAGCCCTACCAGACTAGCGGGAATCACAGATACGCAGTATTTT	TRBD2	NA	TRBV7-2	TRBJ2-3
CASSQDRGTGGYGYTF	TGCGCCAGCAGCCAAGATAGGGGGACAGGGGGCTATGGCTACACCTTC	TRBD1	NA	TRBV4-3	TRBJ1-2
CASSFQTGEAFF	TGTGCCAGCAGCTTCCAGACAGGTGAAGCTTTCTTT	NA	NA	TRBV11-2	TRBJ1-1
CASSFRLAVGNEQFF	TGTGCCAGCTCATTCCGACTAGCGGTGGGTAATGAGCAGTTCTTC	TRBD2	NA	TRBV25-1	TRBJ2-1
CASSPPVGPGVTQHF	TGTGCCAGCTCACCACCGGTAGGCCCGGGGGTGACCCAGCATTTT	NA	NA	TRBV18	TRBJ1-5